These T cell receptor beta chains were read from a single sample in a study of patients and donors after allogeneic stem cell transplantation. Each CDR3 protein is one row after TCRdb ran MiXCR on the RT-PCR reads. The table shows roughly 250,000 distinct CDR3 sequences, with 13% to 15% occurring only once. What was sequenced was blood, either unsorted or a sorted T cell fraction (not recorded which). The receptors here all came from a human donor who was either an allogeneic HSCT recipient or a stem cell or donor lymphocyte infusion donor (not recorded which). It is not recorded whose cells these are; they may come from a transplant donor. Both conserved end residues are trimmed from each CDR3. Each record gives: J gene, V gene, CDR3 protein.

>TRBJ1-1|TRBV6-1
ASRTQGANTEAF
>TRBJ2-2|TRBV6-5
ASSYARTTGELF
>TRBJ1-2|TRBV7-2
ASSLRSLISYGYT
>TRBJ1-6|TRBV7-2
ASSLDRLRSPLH
>TRBJ1-1|TRBV7-2
ASSLHKNTEAF
>TRBJ2-3|TRBV18
ASSPGSVNKQY
>TRBJ1-2|TRBV20-1
SATQGLFYGYT
>TRBJ2-5|TRBV5-8
ASSSIHSNYGGETQY
>TRBJ1-1|TRBV5-6
ASSLGRQVNTEAF
>TRBJ2-7|TRBV3-1
ASSQDGSWRDSFSYEQY